The clone carrying this T cell receptor (beta chain) occurred once. In the source study's methods: Reference gene primer amplification gave nucleated cell count estimates. Assay used: immunoSEQ multiplex PCR; TCRdb lists only in-frame clones, some missing. V, J and clone size reflect that table, while D and trimming were determined from the DNA. The data hold roughly 400,000 clones, with over 75% observed a single time. This CDR3 has 12 residues. Germline CDR1 MNHEY, CDR2 SVGAGI. V was trimmed by 5 bases and J by 4 bases, leaving 9 bases between them. This entry comes from a study of blood T cell repertoires in COVID-19. For the study at large: The samples span acute and convalescent COVID-19 from the United States, Italy and Spain.

The chain links TRBV6-5 to TRBJ2-7; unclear D gene. The specimen was PBMCs or T cells enriched from blood (not recorded which). The TCR was taken from a man aged 25 to 45 who had recovered from COVID-19. The CDR3 bases are TGTGCCAGCAGTACTCCCGGGTACGAGCAGTACTTC. This codes for CASSTPGYEQYF.